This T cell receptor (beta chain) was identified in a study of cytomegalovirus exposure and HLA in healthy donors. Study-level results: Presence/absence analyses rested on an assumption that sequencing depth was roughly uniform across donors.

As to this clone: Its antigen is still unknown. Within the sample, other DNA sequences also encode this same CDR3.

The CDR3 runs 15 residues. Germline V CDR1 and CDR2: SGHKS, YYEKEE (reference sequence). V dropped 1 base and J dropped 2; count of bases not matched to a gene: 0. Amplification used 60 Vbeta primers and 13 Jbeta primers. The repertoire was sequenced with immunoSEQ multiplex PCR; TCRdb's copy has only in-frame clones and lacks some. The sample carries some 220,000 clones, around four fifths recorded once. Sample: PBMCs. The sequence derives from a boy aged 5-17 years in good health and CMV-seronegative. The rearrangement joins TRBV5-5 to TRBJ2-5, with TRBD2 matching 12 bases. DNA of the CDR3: TGTGCCAGCAGCTTGCTAGCGGGGGGGCAAGAGACCCAGTACTTC. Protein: CASSLLAGGQETQYF.